These 19 T cell receptor beta chains were sequenced from one sample in a study of cytomegalovirus exposure and HLA in healthy donors. The data were produced by immunoSEQ multiplex PCR, yet TCRdb's version contains in-frame clones alone and is incomplete. The sample lists about 140,000 clones, approximately 85% occurring once. The sample was PBMCs. Receptors originate from a woman aged 25-40 years in good health and CMV-seronegative.

This rearrangement joins TRBV6-5 to TRBJ1-1, with D possibly matching TRBD1 (6 bases). The CDR3 is made up of 16 amino acids. Germline V gene sequence: CDR1 MNHEY, CDR2 SVGAGI. V lost 0 bases, J lost 5 bases, and 16 bases lay in between. The DNA of the CDR3 is TGTGCCAGCAGTTACTCTCTCGGCAGGGGCTGGACTGAAGCTTTCTTT. Protein sequence: CASSYSLGRGWTEAFF.

V is TRBV7-6 and J is TRBJ2-1; 9 bases map to TRBD1. The germline V gene has CDR1 SGHVS and CDR2 FNYEAQ. V dropped 5 bases and J dropped 7; count of bases not matched to a gene: 9. This CDR3 contains 15 residues. This chain's CDR3 is CASSPPGTGKNEQFF. CDR3 bases: TGTGCCAGCAGCCCCCCCGGGACAGGGAAGAATGAGCAGTTCTTC.

The rearrangement joins TRBV11-2 to TRBJ1-1; 9 bases are shared with TRBD1. J lost 8 bases, V lost 6 bases, and 16 bases had no gene match. The CDR3 runs 16 residues. Germline V lookup: CDR1 SGHAT, CDR2 FQNNGV. The CDR3 nucleotides are TGTGCCAGCAGGATTGGGACAGGGTGGAACCATGAAGAAGCTTTCTTT. As protein: CASRIGTGWNHEEAFF.

This clone was found once. In DNA form, the CDR3 reads TGCGCCAGCAGCCAAGGGTGGGTACAGGGGCGGTATAGCAATCAGCCCCAGCATTTT. Its translation is CASSQGWVQGRYSNQPQHF. The gene calls are TRBV4-3 and TRBJ1-5, with 7 bases matching TRBD1. V lost 1 base, J lost 0 bases, and 12 bases stayed unmatched. This CDR3 has 19 residues. Germline assignment: CDR1 LGHNA and CDR2 YSLEER.

This clone was seen a few times. The chain employs TRBV5-4 and TRBJ2-5; 7 nucleotides agree with TRBD1. CDR1 and CDR2 (germline): SGHNT, YYREEE (reference sequence). The CDR3 extends over 20 amino acids. Trimming removed 2 bases from V and 5 bases from J; junction bases left unmatched: 24. The CDR3 DNA reads TGTGCCAGCAGCTTCGGATCGTTCGGGACAGCCAGAACAAAGGGGGAGACCCAGTACTTC. Residues: CASSFGSFGTARTKGETQYF.

The rearrangement joins TRBV6-5 to TRBJ1-1, with D perhaps matching TRBD1 (5 bases). V lost 2 bases and J lost 0, with 10 bases in between. The CDR3 spans 15 residues. CDR1 MNHEY and CDR2 SVGAGI come from the germline V gene. The CDR3 bases are TGTGCCAGCAGTTACAGGGAGGGGCTGAACACTGAAGCTTTCTTT. Translating gives CASSYREGLNTEAFF.

Details on this clone: In the same sample, other DNA sequences code for this CDR3. The gene calls are TRBV19 and TRBJ1-1; a possible D gene is TRBD1 (5 bases). V lost 2 bases, J lost 0 bases, and 10 bases lay in between. There are 15 residues in the CDR3. CDR1 is LNHDA, CDR2 SQIVND, per germline (reference sequence). CDR3 bases: TGTGCCAGTAGTATATTGGGGCGGATGAACACTGAAGCTTTCTTT. As protein: CASSILGRMNTEAFF.

This clone was recorded a few times. The rearrangement links TRBV6-5 to TRBJ2-3; TRBD2 agrees at 10 bases. The CDR3 contains 14 residues. The J segment lost 7 bases and the V segment lost 4 bases, leaving 5 bases of the junction unmatched. Germline-derived CDR1 and CDR2 are MNHEY and SVGAGI. This CDR3 reads CASSSGTSVNTQYF. For the CDR3, the DNA is TGTGCCAGCAGTTCAGGGACTAGCGTGAATACGCAGTATTTT.

CDR3 DNA sequence: TGTGCCAGCAACCTCCAACAGGGGGACGTACGGTATTTT. Its translation is CASNLQQGDVRYF. The chain is built from TRBV2 and TRBJ2-3; the match to TRBD1 covers 8 bases. Losses at the gene ends were 7 bases for V and 14 bases for J; bases not matched to a gene: 14. The CDR3 runs to 13 residues. The germline V gene encodes CDR1 SNHLY and CDR2 FYNNEI.

The CDR3 nucleotides read TGTGCCAGCAGCTTCAGGGAAGGTGAGCAGTTCTTC. This codes for CASSFREGEQFF. The gene calls are TRBV7-3 and TRBJ2-1; TRBD1 is a possible D gene (5 bases). The V end lost 3 bases, the J end lost 9 bases, and 9 bases lay between the germline ends. The CDR3 is 12 residues long. Germline V CDR1 and CDR2: SGHTA, FQGTGA.

The V gene is TRBV7-2, the J gene TRBJ1-5; D is unresolved. V lost 1 base and J lost 0, with 7 bases in between. This CDR3 is built from 15 residues. Germline-derived CDR1 and CDR2 are SGHTA and FQGNSA. This chain's CDR3 is CASSLVENSNQPQHF. The CDR3 coding sequence is TGTGCCAGCAGCTTAGTAGAAAATAGCAATCAGCCCCAGCATTTT.

The V call is TRBV6-6, the J call TRBJ2-2, with D tentatively TRBD1 (6 bases). The CDR3 runs 16 residues. V was cut by 6 bases and J by 5 bases, with 19 bases left in between. CDR1 is MNHNY, CDR2 SVGAGI, per germline (reference sequence). The CDR3 DNA reads TGTGCCAGCAGCCATCTTTCAGGGGTGTGGACCGGGGAGCTGTTTTTT. This translates into CASSHLSGVWTGELFF.

The rearrangement uses TRBV6-1 and TRBJ2-3; TRBD2 agrees at 7 bases. CDR3 length: 15 amino acids. The germline gives CDR1 MNHNS, CDR2 SASEGT. Trimming cost V 11 bases and J 1 base; bases outside gene matches: 12. For the CDR3, the DNA is TGTGCCGCGACACGGCGGGGAGGGGGCACAGATACGCAGTATTTT. Its translation: CAATRRGGGTDTQYF.

The CDR3 protein is CASSQGLGQNNQPQHF. In nucleotides, the CDR3 is TGTGCCAGCAGCCAGGGTCTTGGACAGAACAATCAGCCCCAGCATTTT. The V and J genes are TRBV4-2 and TRBJ1-5, with D maybe TRBD1 (6 bases). There are 16 residues in the CDR3. Germline V gives CDR1 LGHNA, CDR2 YNFKEQ. The V end lost 3 bases, the J end lost 3 bases, and 15 bases lay between the germline ends.

This clone appeared a single time. The chain couples TRBV15 to TRBJ1-2; TRBD1 matches 8 bases. The V gene end was trimmed by 3 bases and the J gene end by 5 bases; junction bases not matched to a gene: 5. The CDR3 contains 14 residues. Germline CDR1 LNHNV, CDR2 YYDKDF (reference sequence). For the CDR3, the DNA is TGTGCCACCAGCAGTAGGACAGGGCAGTATGGCTACACCTTC. Its protein is CATSSRTGQYGYTF.

This clone was detected only a few times. The chain joins TRBV7-9 to TRBJ2-5; the match to TRBD2 covers 9 bases. CDR3 length equals 12 residues. Germline-derived CDR1 and CDR2 are SEHNR and FQNEAQ (reference sequence). The trim removed 11 bases at V and 5 bases at J, leaving 6 bases unmatched. CDR3 amino acids: CAGAGGGETQYF. The CDR3 nucleotides are TGTGCCGGAGCGGGGGGCGGGGAGACCCAGTACTTC. Full variable domain (missing parts from reference TRBV7-9 and TRBJ2-5): DTGVSQNPRHKITKRGQNVTFRCDPISEHNRLYWYRQTLGQGPEFLTYFQNEAQLEKSRLLSDRFSAERPKGSFSTLEIQRTEQGDSAMYLCAGAGGGETQYFGPGTRLLVL.

J is TRBJ1-2 and V is TRBV10-1; a weak D match, TRBD1 (5 bases). CDR1 and CDR2 (germline): WNHNN, SYGVQD (reference sequence). Between the trimmed V and J ends, which lost 9 bases and 0 bases, there was a span of 11 bases. The CDR3 length is 13 residues. The CDR3, as DNA: TGCGCCAGGGGGGGGTACACTAACTATGGCTACACCTTC. Translation: CARGGYTNYGYTF.

The chain has TRBV6-4 and TRBJ2-3; 8 bases agree with TRBD1. The CDR3 is made up of 16 amino acids. Germline CDR1 reads MRHNA; CDR2 reads SNTAGT. J was trimmed by 2 bases and V by 2 bases; bases with no gene match: 6. The DNA for the CDR3 is TGTGCCAGCAGTGACACTGGGACAGGCCACACAGATACGCAGTATTTT. It yields the protein CASSDTGTGHTDTQYF.

As DNA, the CDR3 is TGTGCCAGCAGCGTAGGAGTCTCGGCAGGCTCTGGAAACACCATATATTTT. Amino acids: CASSVGVSAGSGNTIYF. This chain links TRBV9 with TRBJ1-3; no definite D call. CDR3 length: 17 residues. The germline V gene has CDR1 SGDLS and CDR2 YYNGEE. Trimming removed 0 bases at V and 0 bases at J, with 13 bases between. Together with reference TRBV9 and TRBJ1-3, the CDR3 gives the full variable domain: DSGVTQTPKHLITATGQRVTLRCSPRSGDLSVYWYQQSLDQGLQFLIQYYNGEERAKGNILERFSAQQFPDLHSELNLSSLELGDSALYFCASSVGVSAGSGNTIYFGEGSWLTVV.